Presented here are 2 T cell receptor beta chains from one specimen sequenced in a study of blood T cell repertoires in COVID-19. Sequencing used immunoSEQ multiplex PCR; TCRdb keeps in-frame clones, though not all of them. Among some 110,000 clones listed, roughly 80% were seen once. The sample was peripheral blood. The origin of the receptors is a woman aged 65 to 85 with acute or convalescent COVID-19.

The CDR3 bases are TGTGCCAGCAGCTTAGATCGGGTGGGGGGTGGTAATGAGCAGTTCTTC. Translated, it gives CASSLDRVGGGNEQFF. The chain combines TRBV11-2 with TRBJ2-1; a weak D match, TRBD2 (6 bases). Germline CDR1 SGHAT, CDR2 FQNNGV. The germline V and J ends were trimmed by 0 bases and 7 bases, with 16 bases remaining between them. The CDR3 is 16 amino acids.

Concerning this clone itself: This clone may be a read error of a much larger clone one base away. Other DNA sequences of this sample code for an identical CDR3. The rearrangement uses TRBV2 and TRBJ1-1; D ambiguous. The CDR3 spans 13 residues. Trimming took 4 bases from V and 0 from J, leaving 6 bases between them. The V gene's germline CDR1 is SNHLY and CDR2 FYNNEI. Written as DNA, the CDR3 is TGTGCCAGCAGTGGCCAGATGAACACTGAAGCTTTCTTT. Protein product: CASSGQMNTEAFF.